The clone carrying this T cell receptor beta chain was detected only a few times. Its specificity is unknown. These data belong to a study of T cells in localized non-small cell lung cancer. Study conclusions and caveats: It was uninvolved adjacent lung that showed the highest T cell clonality, exceeding tumor.

Sequencing was performed with immunoSEQ multiplex PCR; in TCRdb, only in-frame clones are kept and a portion is missing. The repertoire holds 8,500 to 13,000 clones, about 88% seen once, with approximately 8.6% in the top ten. V dropped 4 bases and J dropped 8; count of bases not matched to a gene: 9. From germline, CDR1 is SGHAT and CDR2 FQNNGV. CDR3 length: 15 residues. The V and J genes are TRBV11-2 and TRBJ2-1, with 9 bases aligning to TRBD2. The sequencing used peripheral blood, collected before any cancer treatment. The origin of this receptor is a male donor aged 60 or older with stage III lung adenocarcinoma. CDR3 amino acids: CASSWARGGGYEQFF. The CDR3 DNA reads TGTGCCAGCAGCTGGGCGCGGGGGGGCGGCTATGAGCAGTTCTTC.